The 16 T cell receptor beta chains presented below share a single source sample, sequenced in a study of blood T cells in healthy people across ages. A sample-barcoded 5' primer and a J-beta primer mix were used in a second PCR of roughly 6 to 12 cycles. MiXCR was run by TCRdb on the 5' RACE reads, yielding one entry per CDR3 protein. This sample has fewer than 1,200,000 distinct CDR3 sequences, with under 30% found just once. A further study also used this sample, focusing on T cells of mothers and their children.

The source material was blood. These TCRs come from a girl aged 2-10 years in good health.

This clonotype showed up just a few times. The gene calls are TRBV29-1 and TRBJ2-7, with 9 positions matching TRBD1. Germline V CDR1 and CDR2: SQVTM, ANQGSEA. The ends lost 2 bases at V and 5 bases at J; junction bases unmatched: 7. The CDR3 contains 14 residues. This chain's CDR3 is CSVEFSGTGNEQYF. DNA of the CDR3: TGCAGCGTTGAATTTTCCGGGACAGGGAACGAGCAGTACTTC.

A few counts support this clonotype. The rearrangement links TRBV20-1 to TRBJ2-5; the match to TRBD1 covers 8 bases. V gave up 3 bases and J gave up 6 bases; unmatched junction bases: 9. Germline V gives CDR1 DFQATT, CDR2 SNEGSKA (reference sequence). The CDR3 contains 14 residues. The CDR3 loop is CSASAGQGPQTQYF. Here the CDR3 DNA reads TGCAGTGCTAGTGCTGGACAGGGCCCCCAGACCCAGTACTTC.

This clonotype was counted between two and nine times. This sequence joins TRBV7-9 and TRBJ2-5, with 7 bases matching TRBD2. This CDR3 is built from 16 residues. V lost 5 bases and J lost 2; bases outside the gene matches: 11. In germline, CDR1 is SEHNR, CDR2 FQNEAQ (reference sequence). CDR3 loop: CASSDLRKRGQETQYF. The DNA of the CDR3 is TGTGCCAGCAGCGATTTGCGTAAGCGGGGTCAAGAGACCCAGTACTTC.

This clonotype has more than one count but fewer than ten. CDR3 sequence: CASKGQLYEQYF. The CDR3 DNA follows: TGTGCCAGCAAGGGACAGCTCTACGAGCAGTACTTC. The V and J genes are TRBV2 and TRBJ2-5, with 7 bases that match TRBD1. The DNA end lines up better with TRBJ2-7; the J call may be wrong. Germline-derived CDR1 and CDR2 are SNHLY and FYNNEI. The CDR3 totals 12 residues.

The rearrangement joins TRBV4-1 to TRBJ2-7; the match to TRBD2 covers 7 bases. Germline V CDR1 and CDR2: MGHRA, YSYEKL. V lost 0 bases, J lost 3 bases, and 5 bases stayed unmatched. The CDR3 is 15 amino acids. CDR3 coding DNA: TGCGCCAGCAGCCAAGAGTCTAGCGGATTCTACGAGCAGTACTTC. Translated, it gives CASSQESSGFYEQYF.

About this clonotype itself: The junction differs from germline at one of its ends, possibly a read error. J is TRBJ2-2 and V is TRBV5-5, with 9 bases fitting TRBD1. Germline V CDR1 and CDR2: SGHKS, YYEKEE (reference sequence). CDR3 length equals 17 residues. The CDR3 loop is CASSLVPQGQGTGELFF. The CDR3 DNA reads TGCGCCAGCAGCTTGGTCCCCCAGGGACAGGGAACCGGGGAGCTGTTTTTT.

This clonotype was picked up a small number of times. A much bigger clone sits one base away, suggesting this may be a read error. The chain is built from TRBV6-1 and TRBJ2-6, with D unresolved. Deletions cut 3 bases from V and 0 bases from J, with 3 bases between. Germline V gene data show CDR1 as MNHNS and CDR2 as SASEGT. The CDR3 has 14 residues. CDR3 region: CASSDISGANVLTF. The CDR3 nucleotides read TGTGCCAGCAGTGACATCTCTGGGGCCAACGTCCTGACTTTC.

This clonotype was observed a few times. This chain links TRBV7-9 with TRBJ2-1; D might be TRBD1 (8 bases). Germline CDR1 reads SEHNR; CDR2 reads FQNEAQ (reference sequence). V shed 4 bases and J shed 8 bases, with 24 bases lying between them. The CDR3 totals 17 residues. The CDR3 DNA reads as TGTGCCAGCAGCTCCGCACGGGGGGACAGGCCTAGCCATGAGCAGTTCTTC. Residues: CASSSARGDRPSHEQFF.

This clonotype was observed a few times. The chain couples TRBV18 to TRBJ2-3, with D unclear. Germline V gene lookup returns CDR1 KGHSH and CDR2 LQKENI. Trimming removed 2 bases from V and 5 bases from J, with 2 bases in between. This CDR3 comprises 11 residues. CDR3 in amino acids: CASSPVDTQYF. Written as DNA, the CDR3 is TGTGCCAGCTCACCAGTAGATACGCAGTATTTT.

V is TRBV5-1 and J is TRBJ1-1, with D possibly TRBD1 on 6 matching bases. V gave up 5 bases and J gave up 5 bases, with 19 bases separating them. Germline-derived CDR1 and CDR2 are SGHRS and YFSETQ. The CDR3 is made up of 15 amino acids. In nucleotides, the CDR3 is TGCGCCAGCAGACAAATTCTTCAGGGGAGGACTGAAGCTTTCTTT. Encoded protein: CASRQILQGRTEAFF.

Here the CDR3 reads CASSQEDAYNEQFF. In DNA, the CDR3 is TGCGCCAGCAGCCAAGAGGACGCTTACAATGAGCAGTTCTTC. The rearrangement uses TRBV4-3 and TRBJ2-1; no clear D gene. This CDR3 is 14 amino acids long. The V end lost 0 bases, the J end lost 4 bases, and 7 bases lay between the germline ends. The V gene's germline CDR1 is LGHNA and CDR2 YSLEER.

The V gene is TRBV4-3, the J gene TRBJ2-3; TRBD2 matches at 7 bases. Losses at the gene ends were 0 bases for V and 3 bases for J; bases not matched to a gene: 12. This CDR3 has 18 residues. Per germline, CDR1 LGHNA and CDR2 YSLEER. DNA for the CDR3: TGCGCCAGCAGCCAAGACCCTACGGGGGGTCTTCGGACAGATACGCAGTATTTT. Amino acid sequence: CASSQDPTGGLRTDTQYF.

J is TRBJ1-4 and V is TRBV7-9, with unresolved D. The CDR3 has 12 amino acids. With 11 bases removed from V and 5 bases from J, the gap between germline ends came to 12 bases. Germline CDR1 reads SEHNR; CDR2 reads FQNEAQ (reference sequence). The CDR3 loop is CAAGGWNEKLFF. The CDR3 coding sequence is TGTGCCGCGGGAGGATGGAATGAAAAACTGTTTTTT.

This clonotype has just a few counts. The CDR3 DNA reads as TGTGCCAGCAGTATCACGGGACTAGCGGGGGAGCAGTTCTTC. Protein product: CASSITGLAGEQFF. The chain couples TRBV25-1 to TRBJ2-5; 13 bases fit TRBD2. The tail of the sequence fits TRBJ2-1 better, so the J call may be wrong. The CDR3 covers 14 residues. Germline loops: CDR1 MGHDK, CDR2 SYGVNS.

This clonotype was found many times. The chain recombines TRBV15 with TRBJ2-1; 8 bases match TRBD2. V shed 5 bases, J shed 5 bases, and the junction held 8 bases outside the gene matches. Looked up from germline, CDR1 is LNHNV and CDR2 is YYDKDF (reference sequence). There are 15 residues in the CDR3. This CDR3 reads CATSGSGSMDNEQFF. The DNA for the CDR3 is TGTGCCACCAGCGGAAGCGGGAGTATGGACAATGAGCAGTTCTTC.

The chain has TRBV5-1 and TRBJ1-4, with D possibly TRBD1 on 6 matching bases. The CDR3 contains 15 residues. The V and J ends lost 4 bases and 4 bases respectively, with 14 bases between them. The germline gives CDR1 SGHRS, CDR2 YFSETQ. The CDR3 DNA follows: TGCGCCAGCAGCCCGGCAGGGGACCATAATGAAAAACTGTTTTTT. It is translated as CASSPAGDHNEKLFF.